These 18 T cell receptor beta chains originate from one sample sequenced in a study of shared clonotypes between healthy human individuals. The method was immunoSEQ multiplex PCR; TCRdb's version includes in-frame clones alone and lacks a portion of them. The sample yields hundreds of thousands of clones, 92% seen once. CD8 cells regarded as naive lacked CD45RO, were positively chosen for CCR7, and omitted terminally differentiated effector memory CD45RA+ cells. Sequencing was carried out using naive CD8+ T cells sorted from blood. These TCRs come from a young man in good health.

CDR3 sequence (DNA): TGCGCCAGCAGCCCACTAGGCCACGAGCAGTACTTC. It is translated as CASSPLGHEQYF. The gene calls are TRBV5-1 and TRBJ2-7; weak D call: TRBD2 (5 bases). Between the trimmed V and J ends, which lost 4 bases and 5 bases, there was a span of 10 bases. This CDR3 spans 12 amino acids. Germline V gene sequence: CDR1 SGHRS, CDR2 YFSETQ.

V and J are TRBV5-5 and TRBJ2-7, with 11 positions matching TRBD2. The ends lost 2 bases at V and 2 bases at J; junction bases unmatched: 3. Germline assignment: CDR1 SGHKS and CDR2 YYEKEE (reference sequence). The CDR3 spans 15 residues. The CDR3 region is CASSLLAGAAYEQYF. The CDR3 nucleotides read TGTGCCAGCAGCTTACTAGCGGGGGCGGCCTACGAGCAGTACTTC.

CDR3 loop: CASSQESRTEAFF. CDR3 DNA sequence: TGCGCCAGCAGCCAAGAGAGTCGAACTGAAGCTTTCTTT. The chain combines TRBV4-1 with TRBJ1-1; D call uncertain. V lost 0 bases and J 5 bases, leaving 7 bases between the germline ends. The V gene's germline CDR1 is MGHRA and CDR2 YSYEKL. CDR3 size: 13 residues.

The V and J genes are TRBV18 and TRBJ2-5; no clear D gene. This CDR3 region has 15 residues. Trimming shortened V by 1 base and J by 2 bases, and 11 bases separated the two germline ends. Germline V CDR1 and CDR2: KGHSH, LQKENI. The CDR3 nucleotides read TGTGCCAGCTCACCACTCTTTGGACGGCAAGAGACCCAGTACTTC. It yields the protein CASSPLFGRQETQYF.

This sequence joins TRBV6-6 and TRBJ2-1, with TRBD2 matching 7 bases. Germline V gene lookup returns CDR1 MNHNY and CDR2 SVGAGI (reference sequence). Trimming cost V 0 bases and J 8 bases; bases outside gene matches: 7. CDR3 length: 15 residues. This CDR3 reads CASSYSGGRSHEQFF. In DNA, the CDR3 is TGTGCCAGCAGTTACTCCGGGGGGAGGTCGCATGAGCAGTTCTTC.

This chain links TRBV28 with TRBJ1-1; no firm D call. CDR1 is MDHEN, CDR2 SYDVKM, per germline. The CDR3 runs to 13 residues. With 1 base removed from V and 3 bases from J, the gap between germline ends came to 6 bases. CDR3 in amino acids: CASSLFGDTEAFF. The CDR3 DNA follows: TGTGCCAGCAGTTTATTCGGGGACACTGAAGCTTTCTTT.

The chain has TRBV27 and TRBJ2-7, with a tentative D call TRBD2 (5 bases). This CDR3 has 13 residues. V was pared by 9 bases and J by 2 bases, with 14 bases between. The germline V gene has CDR1 MNHEY and CDR2 SMNVEV (reference sequence). The CDR3 sequence: CASRSGAPYEQYF. CDR3 in DNA: TGTGCCAGTCGGAGCGGAGCCCCCTACGAGCAGTACTTC.

V is TRBV7-9 and J is TRBJ2-1, with 11 bases aligning to TRBD2. CDR3 length: 19 residues. Trimming removed 4 bases from V and 5 bases from J; junction bases left unmatched: 16. In germline, CDR1 is SEHNR, CDR2 FQNEAQ (reference sequence). In DNA form, the CDR3 reads TGTGCCAGCAGCTCGACATGGGCTAGCGGGAGGCCACACAACAATGAGCAGTTCTTC. It codes for CASSSTWASGRPHNNEQFF.

A note on this clone: An end of the junction does not agree with germline; a read error may underlie this. V is TRBV7-7 and J is TRBJ2-1; tentatively, D is TRBD2 (6 bases). CDR1 and CDR2 (germline): SSHAT, FNYEAQ (reference sequence). The CDR3 runs to 15 residues. CDR3 DNA: TGTGCTAGCAGCTTAGACCTAGCGTCGTACAATGAGCAGTTCTTC. Amino acids: CASSLDLASYNEQFF.

CDR3 coding DNA: TGTGCCAGCAGTTACGGGTTTGGCGAGCAGTACTTC. Translated: CASSYGFGEQYF. The V gene is TRBV6-5, the J gene TRBJ2-7, with no clear D. The CDR3 contains 12 residues. Germline CDR1 reads MNHEY; CDR2 reads SVGAGI. Between the trimmed V and J ends, which lost 2 bases and 6 bases, there was a span of 8 bases.

This clone showed up just a few times. The chain has TRBV19 and TRBJ2-1, with 7 bases matching TRBD1. The CDR3 has 16 amino acids. With V trimmed by 1 base and J by 3 bases, 6 bases remained unmatched. CDR1 and CDR2 from the germline V gene are LNHDA and SQIVND (reference sequence). The DNA of the CDR3 is TGTGCCAGTAGTATAGGGGGACAGCGGCTCTACAATGAGCAGTTCTTC. This encodes CASSIGGQRLYNEQFF.

V and J are TRBV14 and TRBJ2-4; D is uncertain. There are 14 residues in the CDR3. CDR1 and CDR2 from the germline V gene are SGHDN and FVKESK. Trimming took off 7 bases at V and 6 bases at J, with 16 bases between the two ends. The CDR3, as DNA: TGTGCCAGCATTTTCGCTCCCCGAGGAAACATTCAGTACTTC. This encodes CASIFAPRGNIQYF.

The chain couples TRBV27 to TRBJ2-3, with D possibly matching TRBD1 (6 bases). The CDR3 runs 15 residues. Trimming shortened V by 5 bases and J by 4 bases, and 16 bases separated the two germline ends. CDR1 is MNHEY, CDR2 SMNVEV, per germline (reference sequence). The CDR3 sequence: CASSLGARGPDTQYF. The CDR3 DNA reads as TGTGCCAGCAGTCTTGGAGCCAGGGGCCCAGATACGCAGTATTTT.

This clone was recorded a few times. The chain employs TRBV19 and TRBJ2-7; D tentatively fits TRBD1 or TRBD2 (5 bases each). The V end lost 5 bases, the J end lost 2 bases, and 13 bases lay between the germline ends. This CDR3 region has 14 residues. Germline V lookup: CDR1 LNHDA, CDR2 SQIVND (reference sequence). In DNA form, the CDR3 reads TGTGCCAGTAGTCCCACCGGGACCACCTACGAGCAGTACTTC. Its protein product is CASSPTGTTYEQYF.

The chain uses TRBV5-5 and TRBJ2-7; 11 bases are a match to TRBD2. V shed 4 bases and J 5 bases; nucleotides not matched to a gene: 8. Germline lookup yields CDR1 SGHKS and CDR2 YYEKEE (reference sequence). The CDR3 consists of 15 residues. Written as DNA, the CDR3 is TGTGCCAGCAGCGAGACTAGCGGGATCGGTGACGAGCAGTACTTC. It translates to CASSETSGIGDEQYF.

This chain joins TRBV11-2 and TRBJ2-7; D not resolved. CDR3 length equals 13 residues. CDR1 and CDR2 from the germline V gene are SGHAT and FQNNGV. The V gene lost 0 bases and the J gene lost 0 bases, with 3 bases spanning the gap. CDR3 DNA: TGTGCCAGCAGCTTAGACAACTCCTACGAGCAGTACTTC. Amino acid sequence: CASSLDNSYEQYF.

The V call is TRBV10-3, the J call TRBJ2-2; D is perhaps TRBD2 (6 bases). The V end was cut by 8 bases, the J end by 0 bases, with 7 bases between. Per germline, CDR1 ENHRY and CDR2 SYGVKD. This CDR3 spans 13 amino acids. CDR3 nucleotides: TGTGCCATCGGGACTTCGAACACCGGGGAGCTGTTTTTT. Translation: CAIGTSNTGELFF.

This chain joins TRBV25-1 and TRBJ1-4; tentative D call: TRBD1 (5 bases). The germline CDR1 and CDR2 sequences are MGHDK and SYGVNS. Trimming cost V 3 bases and J 5 bases, with 16 bases left between them. The CDR3 is 16 amino acids. The CDR3 here is CASSDEPGLLNEKLFF. The CDR3 nucleotides read TGTGCCAGCAGTGATGAACCGGGACTCCTCAATGAAAAACTGTTTTTT.